This T cell receptor beta chain was found in a study of regulatory T cells in long-lasting Graves disease. To make TCR beta libraries, researchers used iRepertoire HTBI primers and Arm-PCR of CDR3 regions. From the multiplex PCR reads, TCRdb called clonotypes with MiXCR, one entry per CDR3 protein. The repertoire holds 400,000 or so distinct CDR3 sequences, more than 20% seen once, with 20% to 25% in the top ten. Germline V lookup: CDR1 SGHDT, CDR2 YYEEEE. V shed 4 bases and J 9 bases; nucleotides not matched to a gene: 7. The length of the CDR3 is 13 residues. Sample time point: persistent/refractory GD, antithyroid drugs over 5 years with positive TRAb. PBMC-extracted RNA yielded the TCR library. Patients all came to the study from an endocrinology department in Xi'an, China.

The specimen comprised peripheral blood mononuclear cells (PBMCs), sampled when the disease was refractory, from a patient treated with antithyroid drugs. The genes are TRBV5-6 and TRBJ1-2; 9 bases map to TRBD1. This TCR was sampled from a female donor with Graves disease. This chain's CDR3 is CASSRTGVESYTF. Here the CDR3 DNA reads TGTGCCAGCAGCCGGACAGGGGTTGAAAGCTACACCTTC.